This T cell receptor (beta chain) was observed in a study of early T cells in non-severe SARS-CoV-2 infection. Study details: Alpha and beta chains were unpaired, from unsorted whole-blood bulk RNA.

This clonotype came up a few times. What it binds is unknown. Study-level findings and limits: Lookups in VDJdb leaned toward anti-spike CD8 responses and missed private and CD4 specificities.

The CDR3 loop spans 16 amino acids. Germline CDR1 and CDR2: SEHNR and FQNEAQ (reference sequence). V lost 0 bases and J 1 base, leaving 7 bases between the germline ends. Unique molecular identifiers (one per individual cDNA molecule) were attached. TCRdb analysed the 5' RACE reads with MiXCR anew, one entry per CDR3 protein. Among 50,000 to 60,000 distinct CDR3 sequences listed, 12% were seen once. The specimen was whole blood. V usage is TRBV7-9 and J usage is TRBJ2-6, with a tentative D call TRBD2 (6 bases). The TCR was taken from an adult who was a healthcare worker with PCR-confirmed SARS-CoV-2 infection or an uninfected control (not recorded which). This CDR3 reads CASSLAAGSGANVLTF. Here the CDR3 DNA reads TGTGCCAGCAGCTTAGCCGCGGGGTCTGGGGCCAACGTCCTGACTTTC.